These 2 T cell receptor beta chains came from one sample sequenced in a study of shared clonotypes between healthy human individuals. The data were produced by immunoSEQ multiplex PCR, yet TCRdb's version contains in-frame clones alone and is incomplete. The data show roughly 330,000 clones, roughly 70% seen once. Sequences were obtained from memory CD4+ T cells sorted from blood. Subset denoted: CD45RA-negative fraction. All receptors derive from a young man in good health.

This chain joins TRBV14 and TRBJ2-1, with 9 bases lining up with TRBD2. Germline V gene data show CDR1 as SGHDN and CDR2 as FVKESK. V lost 0 bases and J lost 14; bases outside the gene matches: 11. The length of the CDR3 is 15 residues. This CDR3 reads CASSQDLGREGRKFF. The CDR3, as DNA: TGTGCCAGCAGCCAAGATCTGGGGCGGGAGGGCCGGAAGTTCTTC. Variable domain in full (rest from reference TRBV14 and TRBJ2-1): EAGVTQFPSHSVIEKGQTVTLRCDPISGHDNLYWYRRVMGKEIKFLLHFVKESKQDESGMPNNRFLAERTGGTYSTLKVQPAELEDSGVYFCASSQDLGREGRKFFGPGTRLTVL.

V gene TRBV19 combines with J gene TRBJ2-6; D remains ambiguous. V gave up 4 bases and J gave up 0 bases, with 7 bases separating them. Germline lookup yields CDR1 LNHDA and CDR2 SQIVND (reference sequence). There are 15 residues in the CDR3. This chain's CDR3 is CASSRVISGANVLTF. For the CDR3, the DNA is TGTGCCAGTAGTAGGGTCATCTCTGGGGCCAACGTCCTGACTTTC. The full variable domain, rest sourced from reference TRBV19 and TRBJ2-6, is DGGITQSPKYLFRKEGQNVTLSCEQNLNHDAMYWYRQDPGQGLRLIYYSQIVNDFQKGDIAEGYSVSREKKESFPLTVTSAQKNPTAFYLCASSRVISGANVLTFGAGSRLTVL.